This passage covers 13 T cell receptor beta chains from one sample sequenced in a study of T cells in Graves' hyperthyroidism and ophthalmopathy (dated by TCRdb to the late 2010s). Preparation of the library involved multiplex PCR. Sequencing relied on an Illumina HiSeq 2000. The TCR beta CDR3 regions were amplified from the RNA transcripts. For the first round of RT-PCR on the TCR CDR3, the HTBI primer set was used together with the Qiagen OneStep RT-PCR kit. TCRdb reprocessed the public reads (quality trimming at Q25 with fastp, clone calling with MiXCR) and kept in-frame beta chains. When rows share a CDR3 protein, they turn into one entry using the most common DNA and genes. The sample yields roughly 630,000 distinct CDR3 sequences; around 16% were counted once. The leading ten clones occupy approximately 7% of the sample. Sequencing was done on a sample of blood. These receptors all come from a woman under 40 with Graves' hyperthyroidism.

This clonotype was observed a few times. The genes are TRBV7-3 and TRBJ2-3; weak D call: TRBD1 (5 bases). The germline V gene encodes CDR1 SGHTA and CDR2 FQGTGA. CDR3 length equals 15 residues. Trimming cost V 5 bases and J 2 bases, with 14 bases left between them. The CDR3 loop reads CASSLGAESTDTQYF. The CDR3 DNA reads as TGTGCCAGCAGCCTAGGGGCAGAGTCCACAGATACGCAGTATTTT. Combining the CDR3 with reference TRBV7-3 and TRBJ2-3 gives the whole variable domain GAGVSQTPSNKVTEKGKYVELRCDPISGHTALYWYRQSLGQGPEFLIYFQGTGAADDSGLPNDRFFAVRPEGSVSTLKIQRTERGDSAVYLCASSLGAESTDTQYFGPGTRLTVL.

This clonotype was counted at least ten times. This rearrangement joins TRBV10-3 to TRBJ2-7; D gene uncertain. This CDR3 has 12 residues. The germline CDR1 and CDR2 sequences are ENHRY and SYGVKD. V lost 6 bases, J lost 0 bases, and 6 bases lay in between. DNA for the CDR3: TGTGCCATCAGAACAGCCTCCTACGAGCAGTACTTC. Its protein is CAIRTASYEQYF.

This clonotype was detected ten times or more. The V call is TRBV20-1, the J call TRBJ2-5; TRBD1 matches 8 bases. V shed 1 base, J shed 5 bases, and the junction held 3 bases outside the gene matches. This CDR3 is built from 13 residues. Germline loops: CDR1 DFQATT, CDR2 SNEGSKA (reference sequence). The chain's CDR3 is CSARAPGGETQYF. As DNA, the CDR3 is TGCAGTGCTAGAGCCCCAGGGGGCGAGACCCAGTACTTC.

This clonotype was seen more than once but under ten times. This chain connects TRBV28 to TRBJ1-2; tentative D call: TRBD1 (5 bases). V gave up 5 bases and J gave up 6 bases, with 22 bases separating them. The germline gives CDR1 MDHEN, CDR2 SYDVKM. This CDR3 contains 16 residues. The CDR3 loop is CASSIDQGFLGDGYTF. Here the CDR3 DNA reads TGTGCCAGCAGTATAGACCAGGGTTTTCTGGGGGATGGCTACACCTTC.

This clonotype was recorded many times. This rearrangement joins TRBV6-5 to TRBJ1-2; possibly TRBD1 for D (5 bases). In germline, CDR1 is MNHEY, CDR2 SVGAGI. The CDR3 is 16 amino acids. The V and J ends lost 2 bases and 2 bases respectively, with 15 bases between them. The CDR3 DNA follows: TGTGCCAGCAGTTACACCTGGGGACGTACCAACTATGGCTACACCTTC. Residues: CASSYTWGRTNYGYTF.

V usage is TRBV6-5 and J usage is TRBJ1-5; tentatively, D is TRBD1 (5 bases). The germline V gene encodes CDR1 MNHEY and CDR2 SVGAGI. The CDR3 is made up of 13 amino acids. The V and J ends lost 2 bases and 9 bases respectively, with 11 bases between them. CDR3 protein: CASSYVRGGPQHF. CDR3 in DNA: TGTGCCAGCAGTTACGTCCGGGGGGGGCCCCAGCATTTT.

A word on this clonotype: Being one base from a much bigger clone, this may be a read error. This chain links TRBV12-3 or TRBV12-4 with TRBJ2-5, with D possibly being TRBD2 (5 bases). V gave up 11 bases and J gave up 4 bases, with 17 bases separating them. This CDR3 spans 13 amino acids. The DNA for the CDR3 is TGTGCCGGCAACCCCGGTGGGAGAGAGACCCAGTACTTC. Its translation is CAGNPGGRETQYF.

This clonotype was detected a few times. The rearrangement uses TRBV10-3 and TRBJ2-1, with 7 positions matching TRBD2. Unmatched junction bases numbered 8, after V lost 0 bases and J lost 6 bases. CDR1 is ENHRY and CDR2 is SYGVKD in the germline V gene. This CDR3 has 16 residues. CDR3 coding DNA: TGTGCCATCAGTGAGTCCCGGCTGGCTAGCGGCAATGAGCAGTTCTTC. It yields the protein CAISESRLASGNEQFF.

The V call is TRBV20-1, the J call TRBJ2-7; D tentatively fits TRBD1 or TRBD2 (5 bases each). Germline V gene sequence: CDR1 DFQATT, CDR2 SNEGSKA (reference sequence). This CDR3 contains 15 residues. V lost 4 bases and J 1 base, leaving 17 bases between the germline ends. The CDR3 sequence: CSATLGTGLSYEQYF. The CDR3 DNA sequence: TGCAGTGCTACCCTGGGGACCGGGTTATCCTACGAGCAGTACTTC.

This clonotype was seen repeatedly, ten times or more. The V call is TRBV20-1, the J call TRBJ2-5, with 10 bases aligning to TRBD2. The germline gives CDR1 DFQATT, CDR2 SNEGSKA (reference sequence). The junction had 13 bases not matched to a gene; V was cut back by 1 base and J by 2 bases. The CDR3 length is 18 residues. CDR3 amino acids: CSARVRGWTSGEQETQYF. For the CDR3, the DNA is TGCAGTGCTAGAGTGAGAGGTTGGACTAGCGGCGAGCAAGAGACCCAGTACTTC.

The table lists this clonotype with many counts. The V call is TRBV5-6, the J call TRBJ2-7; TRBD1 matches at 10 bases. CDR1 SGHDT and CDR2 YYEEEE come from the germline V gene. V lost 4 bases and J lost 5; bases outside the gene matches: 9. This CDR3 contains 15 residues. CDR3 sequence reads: CASSTRDRGTHEQYF. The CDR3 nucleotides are TGTGCCAGCAGCACCCGGGACAGGGGTACCCACGAGCAGTACTTC.

The CDR3 here is CASSLSTSGYGYTF. The CDR3 DNA sequence: TGTGCCAGCAGCTTATCCACCAGCGGCTATGGCTACACCTTC. The chain employs TRBV7-9 and TRBJ1-2; unclear D gene. The CDR3 totals 14 residues. CDR1 is SEHNR and CDR2 is FQNEAQ in the germline V gene (reference sequence). Between the trimmed V and J ends, which lost 2 bases and 4 bases, there was a span of 11 bases.

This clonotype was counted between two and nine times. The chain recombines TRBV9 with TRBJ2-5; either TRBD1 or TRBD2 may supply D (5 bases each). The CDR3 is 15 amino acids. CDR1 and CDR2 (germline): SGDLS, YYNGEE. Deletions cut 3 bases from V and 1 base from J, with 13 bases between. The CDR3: CASSAGTVLQETQYF. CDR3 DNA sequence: TGTGCCAGCAGCGCTGGGACCGTACTCCAAGAGACCCAGTACTTC.